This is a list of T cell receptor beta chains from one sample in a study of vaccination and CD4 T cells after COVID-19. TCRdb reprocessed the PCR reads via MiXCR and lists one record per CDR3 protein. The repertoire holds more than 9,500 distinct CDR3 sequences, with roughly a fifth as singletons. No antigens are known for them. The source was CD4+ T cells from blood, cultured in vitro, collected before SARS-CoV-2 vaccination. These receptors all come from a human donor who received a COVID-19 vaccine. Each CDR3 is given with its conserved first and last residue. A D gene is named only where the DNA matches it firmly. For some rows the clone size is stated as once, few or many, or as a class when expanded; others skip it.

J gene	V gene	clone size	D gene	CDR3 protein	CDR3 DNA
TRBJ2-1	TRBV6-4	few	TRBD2	CASSPSGRPYNEQFF	TGTGCCAGCAGTCCGAGCGGGAGACCCTACAATGAGCAGTTCTTC
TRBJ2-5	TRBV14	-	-	CASSQDRAETQYF	TGTGCCAGCAGCCAAGATAGGGCGGAGACCCAGTACTTC
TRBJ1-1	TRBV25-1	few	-	CASSVGSFGKAFF	TGTGCCAGCAGTGTGGGGTCCTTTGGGAAAGCTTTCTTT
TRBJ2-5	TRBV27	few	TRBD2	CASSWAGGVQGIQYF	TGTGCCAGCAGTTGGGCGGGGGGTGTCCAGGGGATCCAGTACTTC
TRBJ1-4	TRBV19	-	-	CASSPRPNPGPEKLFF	TGTGCCAGTAGTCCCCGGCCTAACCCGGGCCCAGAAAAACTGTTTTTT
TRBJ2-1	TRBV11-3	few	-	CASSLGETPPYNEQFF	TGTGCCAGCAGCTTGGGTGAGACTCCTCCCTACAATGAGCAGTTCTTC
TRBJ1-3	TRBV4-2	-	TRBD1	CASSQDNRGVGNTIYF	TGTGCCAGCAGCCAAGATAACAGGGGGGTTGGAAACACCATATATTTT
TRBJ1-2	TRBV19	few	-	CASSKSQGTDGYTF	TGTGCCAGTAGTAAATCTCAGGGAACAGATGGCTACACCTTC
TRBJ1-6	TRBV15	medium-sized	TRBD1	CATNRRDSYNSPLHF	TGTGCCACCAATCGGCGGGACAGCTATAATTCACCCCTCCACTTT
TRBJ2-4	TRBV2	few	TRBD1	CASEQGAKNIQYF	TGTGCCAGCGAACAGGGGGCTAAGAACATTCAGTACTTC
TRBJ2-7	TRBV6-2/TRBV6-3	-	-	CASGEGGPYEQYF	TGTGCCAGCGGTGAGGGGGGTCCGTACGAGCAGTACTTC
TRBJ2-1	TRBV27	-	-	CASSYPGSYNEQFF	TGTGCCAGCAGTTACCCTGGCTCCTACAATGAGCAGTTCTTC
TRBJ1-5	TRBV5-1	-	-	CASSLWGTYNQPQHF	TGCGCCAGCAGCTTGTGGGGGACCTACAATCAGCCCCAGCATTTT
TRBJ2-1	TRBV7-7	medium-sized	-	CASSRGQNNEQFF	TGTGCCAGCAGCCGAGGACAGAACAATGAGCAGTTCTTC
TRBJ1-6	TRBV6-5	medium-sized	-	CASSYRTADNSPLHF	TGTGCCAGCAGTTATCGGACGGCTGATAATTCACCCCTCCACTTT
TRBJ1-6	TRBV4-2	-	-	CASSQSFSDRGSPLHF	TGTGCCAGCAGCCAATCATTCTCGGACAGAGGGTCACCCCTCCACTTT
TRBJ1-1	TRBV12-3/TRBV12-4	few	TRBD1	CASSFLRDRASGEAFF	TGTGCCAGCAGTTTCCTGCGAGACAGGGCCTCAGGGGAAGCTTTCTTT
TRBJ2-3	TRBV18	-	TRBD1	CASSRTTGGTDTQYF	TGTGCCAGCTCACGGACGACAGGGGGCACAGATACGCAGTATTTT
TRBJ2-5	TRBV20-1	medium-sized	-	CSATTGTQETQYF	TGCAGTGCGACTACAGGGACCCAAGAGACCCAGTACTTC
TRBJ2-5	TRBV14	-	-	CASSQRLLYPTQYF	TGTGCCAGCAGCCAAAGACTCCTATATCCGACCCAGTACTTC
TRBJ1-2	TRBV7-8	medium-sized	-	CASSLNRDNYGYTF	TGTGCCAGCAGCTTAAACAGGGATAACTATGGCTACACCTTC
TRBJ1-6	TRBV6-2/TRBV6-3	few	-	CASSKGLPIVPLHF	TGTGCCAGCAGTAAGGGGCTCCCCATCGTTCCCCTCCACTTT
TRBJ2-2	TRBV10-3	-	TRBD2	CAISGSTGTRWAPGELFF	TGTGCCATCAGTGGTTCAACCGGGACTAGATGGGCCCCCGGGGAGCTGTTTTTT
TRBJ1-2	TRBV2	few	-	CASSVQRIPYGYTF	TGTGCCAGCAGTGTTCAACGGATCCCGTATGGCTACACCTTC
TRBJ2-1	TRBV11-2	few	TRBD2	CASSLAIAGGNEQFF	TGTGCCAGCAGCTTAGCGATAGCGGGGGGCAATGAGCAGTTCTTC
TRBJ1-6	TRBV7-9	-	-	CASSLGTGLFGNSPLHF	TGTGCCAGCAGCTTAGGAACAGGGCTGTTTGGTAATTCACCCCTCCACTTT
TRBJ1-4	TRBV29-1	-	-	CSVRSRINEKLFF	TGCAGCGTTCGGTCACGGATTAATGAAAAACTGTTTTTT
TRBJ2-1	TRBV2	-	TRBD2	CASSARTGGSYNEQFF	TGTGCCAGCAGTGCCCGGACGGGGGGCTCCTACAATGAGCAGTTCTTC
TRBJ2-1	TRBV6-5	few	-	CASSYRLHTGGEFF	TGTGCCAGCAGTTATCGCTTACATACAGGAGGCGAGTTCTTC
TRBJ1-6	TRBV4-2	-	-	CASSQVVPGLTSSYNSPLHF	TGTGCCAGCAGCCAAGTGGTACCGGGACTAACAAGCTCCTATAATTCACCCCTCCACTTT
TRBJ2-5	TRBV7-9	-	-	CASSTRGAGQETQYF	TGTGCCAGCAGCACCCGGGGGGCAGGGCAAGAGACCCAGTACTTC
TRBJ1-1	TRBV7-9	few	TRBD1	CASSSDRGVRESMNTEAFF	TGTGCCAGCAGCTCGGACAGGGGGGTTAGGGAAAGTATGAACACTGAAGCTTTCTTT
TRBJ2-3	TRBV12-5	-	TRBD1	CASGLVTGRGRDRGTDTQYF	TGTGCTAGTGGTTTGGTGACAGGGCGGGGGAGGGACAGGGGGACAGATACGCAGTATTTT
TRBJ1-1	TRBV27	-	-	CASSLGGRPEAFF	TGTGCCAGCAGTTTAGGTGGAAGGCCTGAAGCTTTCTTT
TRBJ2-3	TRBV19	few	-	CASRETRTDTQYF	TGTGCCAGTAGGGAGACGAGAACAGATACGCAGTATTTT
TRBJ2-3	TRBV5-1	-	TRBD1	CASSLGRGPTDTQYF	TGCGCCAGCAGCTTGGGCAGGGGGCCCACAGATACGCAGTATTTT
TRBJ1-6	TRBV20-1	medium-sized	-	CSARDPRVQFSPLHF	TGCAGTGCTAGAGATCCGAGGGTCCAGTTTTCACCCCTCCACTTT
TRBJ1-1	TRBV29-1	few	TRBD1	CSVLRTGGTEAFF	TGCAGCGTTCTTAGGACAGGGGGCACTGAAGCTTTCTTT
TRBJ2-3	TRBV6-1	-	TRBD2	CASSLAGGQGDTQYF	TGTGCCAGCAGTCTAGCGGGGGGGCAGGGAGATACGCAGTATTTT
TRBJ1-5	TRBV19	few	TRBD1	CASSRETGLAQPQHF	TGTGCCAGTAGTAGGGAGACAGGGCTTGCTCAGCCCCAGCATTTT
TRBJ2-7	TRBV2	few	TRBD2	CASSEVAGGLYEQYF	TGTGCCAGCAGTGAAGTAGCGGGGGGGCTCTACGAGCAGTACTTC
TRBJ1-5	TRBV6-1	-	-	CASSGSTQRARENQPQHF	TGTGCCAGCAGTGGGAGTACACAACGGGCCAGGGAGAATCAGCCCCAGCATTTT
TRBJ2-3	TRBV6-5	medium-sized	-	CASSFADTQYF	TGTGCCAGCAGTTTTGCAGATACGCAGTATTTT
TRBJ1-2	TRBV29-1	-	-	CSVAAQGGSSGYTF	TGCAGCGTTGCCGCACAGGGAGGATCTAGCGGCTACACCTTC
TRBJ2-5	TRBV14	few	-	CASSQGGLTARETQYF	TGTGCCAGCAGCCAAGGTGGGCTAACCGCCCGAGAGACCCAGTACTTC
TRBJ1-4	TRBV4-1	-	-	CASSQDLSGLGRKLFF	TGCGCCAGCAGCCAAGATCTATCAGGCCTAGGGAGGAAACTGTTTTTT
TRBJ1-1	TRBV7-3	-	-	CASSFSSGSKTFF	TGTGCCAGCAGCTTTTCGTCAGGGAGTAAAACTTTCTTT
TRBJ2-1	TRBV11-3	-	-	CASSSSYTIGYNEQFF	TGTGCCAGCAGCTCCTCCTACACGATAGGCTACAATGAGCAGTTCTTC
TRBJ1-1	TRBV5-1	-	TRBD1	CASSFWTGSAEAFF	TGCGCCAGCAGCTTCTGGACAGGGAGCGCTGAAGCTTTCTTT
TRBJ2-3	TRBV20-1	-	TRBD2	CSASAGLAEYF	TGCAGTGCTAGCGCGGGACTAGCGGAGTATTTT
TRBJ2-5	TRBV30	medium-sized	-	CAWSLRRGVGAQYF	TGTGCCTGGAGCCTAAGGCGAGGGGTCGGGGCCCAGTACTTC
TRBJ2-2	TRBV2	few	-	CASTHGGENTGELFF	TGTGCCAGCACCCACGGGGGCGAGAACACCGGGGAGCTGTTTTTT
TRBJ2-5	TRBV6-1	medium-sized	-	CASSSSYQETQYF	TGTGCCAGCTCCTCCTCGTACCAAGAGACCCAGTACTTC
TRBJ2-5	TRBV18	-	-	CASSPRDTGAAQYF	TGTGCCAGCTCACCACGGGACACCGGTGCGGCCCAGTACTTC
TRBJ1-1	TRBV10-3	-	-	CAISELGRFEAFF	TGTGCCATCAGTGAGTTGGGTCGGTTTGAAGCTTTCTTT
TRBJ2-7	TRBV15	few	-	CATSRGPKPGLSYEQYF	TGTGCCACCAGCAGAGGGCCCAAACCGGGACTCTCCTACGAGCAGTACTTC
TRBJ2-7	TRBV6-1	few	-	CASSEQGYEQYF	TGTGCCAGCAGTGAACAGGGTTACGAGCAGTACTTC